One sample yielded the 23 T cell receptor beta chains listed below, sequenced in a study of blood T cell repertoires in COVID-19. TCRdb keeps only in-frame clones here, not all; method: immunoSEQ multiplex PCR. The sample has under 400,000 clones; around nine tenths are singletons. The sample was PBMCs or T cells enriched from blood (not recorded which). The receptors derive from a woman aged 30 to 39 who had been exposed to COVID-19.

The CDR3 reads CASSPLLDTQYF. Here the CDR3 DNA reads TGTGCCAGCAGTCCCCTCCTTGATACGCAGTATTTT. The chain has TRBV28 and TRBJ2-3; D is undetermined. CDR3 length: 12 amino acids. Germline CDR1 and CDR2: MDHEN and SYDVKM. Trimming removed 5 bases at V and 6 bases at J, with 9 bases between.

The J gene is TRBJ2-7, the V gene TRBV7-2; 8 bases fit TRBD2. Germline loops: CDR1 SGHTA, CDR2 FQGNSA. This CDR3 has 15 amino acids. J lost 1 base, V lost 3 bases, and 5 bases had no gene match. The CDR3 bases are TGTGCCAGCAGCTTGCCTAGCGGGCAGTCCTACGAGCAGTACTTC. Protein: CASSLPSGQSYEQYF. Using reference TRBV7-2 and TRBJ2-7 for the parts outside the CDR3, the full variable domain is GAGVSQSPSNKVTEKGKDVELRCDPISGHTALYWYRQSLGQGLEFLIYFQGNSAPDKSGLPSDRFSAERTGGSVSTLTIQRTQQEDSAVYLCASSLPSGQSYEQYFGPGTRLTVT.

The rearrangement links TRBV2 to TRBJ2-7, with D perhaps matching TRBD2 (6 bases). This CDR3 spans 14 amino acids. The germline CDR1 and CDR2 sequences are SNHLY and FYNNEI. V gave up 7 bases and J gave up 0 bases, with 13 bases separating them. Written as DNA, the CDR3 is TGTGCCAGCATGCGGGGAGCGACCTCCTACGAGCAGTACTTC. Translated: CASMRGATSYEQYF.

The J gene is TRBJ2-2, the V gene TRBV25-1, with TRBD1 identical over 8 bases. J lost 7 bases, V lost 2 bases, and 9 bases had no gene match. Germline loops: CDR1 MGHDK, CDR2 SYGVNS. This CDR3 has 16 residues. CDR3 coding DNA: TGTGCCAGCAGTGAAGGGGCAGGGGGCGAGGGCGGGGAGCTGTTTTTT. Residues: CASSEGAGGEGGELFF.

The CDR3 loop is CASSEMPVTSGVSTDTQYF. CDR3 DNA sequence: TGTGCCAGCAGTGAGATGCCCGTCACTAGCGGGGTTAGCACAGATACGCAGTATTTT. The chain joins TRBV2 to TRBJ2-3; 10 bases are a match to TRBD2. The germline gives CDR1 SNHLY, CDR2 FYNNEI. CDR3 size: 19 residues. V dropped 3 bases and J dropped 0; count of bases not matched to a gene: 12. The full variable domain, its missing parts supplied by reference TRBV2 and TRBJ2-3, is EPEVTQTPSHQVTQMGQEVILRCVPISNHLYFYWYRQILGQKVEFLVSFYNNEISEKSEIFDDQFSVERPDGSNFTLKIRSTKLEDSAMYFCASSEMPVTSGVSTDTQYFGPGTRLTVL.

V and J are TRBV6-2 or TRBV6-3 and TRBJ1-3, with D hard to call. V lost 5 bases and J lost 0, with 11 bases in between. The CDR3 loop spans 15 amino acids. Germline V gives CDR1 MNHEY, CDR2 SVGEGT. CDR3 region: CASSTIVNSGNTIYF. CDR3 nucleotides: TGTGCCAGCAGTACAATCGTTAACTCTGGAAACACCATATATTTT.

This chain joins TRBV30 and TRBJ1-5; D perhaps matches TRBD1 (5 bases). Germline values: CDR1 GTSNPN, CDR2 SVGIG (reference sequence). CDR3 size: 14 residues. V was pared by 2 bases and J by 5 bases, with 13 bases between. This CDR3 reads CAWSSTQGYQPQHF. The CDR3 region has the DNA TGTGCCTGGAGTAGTACCCAGGGCTATCAGCCCCAGCATTTT.

The chain joins TRBV5-1 to TRBJ2-1; TRBD1 matches 7 bases. This CDR3 is 14 amino acids long. The ends lost 3 bases at V and 5 bases at J; junction bases unmatched: 5. Germline V gives CDR1 SGHRS, CDR2 YFSETQ. CDR3 residues: CASSWLTGNNEQFF. The CDR3 DNA sequence: TGCGCCAGCAGCTGGTTGACAGGGAACAATGAGCAGTTCTTC.

V usage is TRBV7-9 and J usage is TRBJ2-7; TRBD1 aligns across 7 bases. V shed 4 bases and J 5 bases; nucleotides not matched to a gene: 5. Germline CDR1 reads SEHNR; CDR2 reads FQNEAQ (reference sequence). The length of the CDR3 is 13 residues. CDR3 DNA: TGTGCCAGCAGCTCAACAGGGGTGGACGAGCAGTACTTC. It encodes CASSSTGVDEQYF.

The chain employs TRBV9 and TRBJ2-7; D is perhaps TRBD2 (6 bases). There are 16 residues in the CDR3. Trimming removed 4 bases from V and 5 bases from J, with 22 bases in between. The germline V gene encodes CDR1 SGDLS and CDR2 YYNGEE. The CDR3 coding sequence is TGTGCCAGCAGCCTTGAGCCGGTTCCTTCGGGGGACGAGCAGTACTTC. This translates into CASSLEPVPSGDEQYF.

A few counts support this clone. V and J are TRBV5-1 and TRBJ2-7; 11 bases map to TRBD2. The germline CDR1 and CDR2 sequences are SGHRS and YFSETQ. The CDR3 loop spans 15 amino acids. The V gene end was trimmed by 4 bases and the J gene end by 2 bases; junction bases not matched to a gene: 5. This CDR3 reads CASSQTSGTTYEQYF. The CDR3 DNA sequence: TGCGCCAGCAGCCAGACTAGCGGGACCACCTACGAGCAGTACTTC.

The rearrangement uses TRBV7-8 and TRBJ1-6, with unresolved D. Germline CDR1 is SGHVS and CDR2 is FQNEAQ. This CDR3 region has 16 residues. Trimming removed 1 base from V and 5 bases from J, with 12 bases in between. The CDR3 region has the DNA TGTGCCAGCAGCTTAGTTTTACAGAGCCATAATTCACCCCTCCACTTT. It encodes CASSLVLQSHNSPLHF.

This clone has only one observation. The V call is TRBV7-9, the J call TRBJ2-7, with TRBD2 matching over 8 bases. CDR3 size: 14 residues. Trimming at V came to 5 bases and at J to 2 bases, leaving 5 bases not matched to a gene. In germline, CDR1 is SEHNR, CDR2 FQNEAQ (reference sequence). The CDR3 nucleotides read TGTGCCAGCAGCCGGGAGGGCCTCCCCTACGAGCAGTACTTC. Its translation is CASSREGLPYEQYF.

The chain combines TRBV3-1 (or the pseudogene TRBV3-2) with TRBJ2-7; D unresolved. The germline V gene has CDR1 LGHDT and CDR2 YNNKEL (reference sequence). This CDR3 spans 12 amino acids. With 1 base removed from V and 7 bases from J, the gap between germline ends came to 8 bases. CDR3 protein: CASSQVTGEQYF. For the CDR3, the DNA is TGTGCCAGCAGCCAAGTGACTGGAGAGCAGTACTTC.

The V gene is TRBV6-6, the J gene TRBJ2-7; possibly TRBD2 for D (6 bases). There are 15 residues in the CDR3. Per germline, CDR1 MNHNY and CDR2 SVGAGI (reference sequence). V was clipped by 1 base and J by 0 bases, with 10 bases between them. The CDR3 DNA follows: TGTGCCAGCAGTTACTTAGCGGATAGCTCCTACGAGCAGTACTTC. Protein product: CASSYLADSSYEQYF.

This chain joins TRBV29-1 and TRBJ1-4; 7 nucleotides agree with TRBD1. Trimming cost V 4 bases and J 3 bases; bases outside gene matches: 2. Germline CDR1 reads SQVTM; CDR2 reads ANQGSEA. The CDR3 loop spans 13 amino acids. The CDR3 coding sequence is TGCAGCGTTGGGACAGGTTCTAATGAAAAACTGTTTTTT. This gives the protein CSVGTGSNEKLFF. The full variable domain, with the rest looked up from reference TRBV29-1 and TRBJ1-4, is SAVISQKPSRDICQRGTSLTIQCQVDSQVTMMFWYRQQPGQSLTLIATANQGSEATYESGFVIDKFPISRPNLTFSTLTVSNMSPEDSSIYLCSVGTGSNEKLFFGSGTQLSVL.

This clone was counted once. This chain uses TRBV13 with TRBJ1-1; no clear D gene. The V gene's germline CDR1 is PRHDT and CDR2 FYEKMQ (reference sequence). The CDR3 length is 11 residues. Trimming pared 5 bases from V and 8 bases from J, leaving 9 bases between. Here the CDR3 DNA reads TGTGCCAGCAGCCCAGGATACGAAGCTTTCTTT. It codes for CASSPGYEAFF.

This clone was seen a handful of times. The chain has TRBV7-3 and TRBJ1-6; unclear D gene. CDR3 length equals 13 residues. From germline, CDR1 is SGHTA and CDR2 FQGTGA. V was shortened by 3 bases and J by 10 bases, with 10 bases between the two germline ends. The CDR3 DNA is TGTGCCAGCAGCTTTTCCGGGTCCTCACCCCTCCACTTT. It specifies CASSFSGSSPLHF. The full variable domain, rest sourced from reference TRBV7-3 and TRBJ1-6, is GAGVSQTPSNKVTEKGKYVELRCDPISGHTALYWYRQSLGQGPEFLIYFQGTGAADDSGLPNDRFFAVRPEGSVSTLKIQRTERGDSAVYLCASSFSGSSPLHFGNGTRLTVT.

This chain joins TRBV3-1 (or the pseudogene TRBV3-2) and TRBJ2-5; possible D gene TRBD2, 5 bases. The CDR3 length is 14 residues. Looked up from germline, CDR1 is LGHDT and CDR2 is YNNKEL (reference sequence). V dropped 0 bases and J dropped 1 base, with 6 bases sitting between them. The CDR3 region has the DNA TGTGCCAGCAGCCAAGATCGGGGCCAAGAGACCCAGTACTTC. It yields the protein CASSQDRGQETQYF.

The V gene is TRBV23-1, the J gene TRBJ1-1; the D is unclear. TRBV23-1 carries the ORF label, with uncertain function. With 4 bases removed from V and 1 base from J, the gap between germline ends came to 4 bases. This CDR3 has 12 residues. The CDR3: CASSRANTEAFF. The CDR3 DNA is TGCGCCAGCAGTCGGGCGAACACTGAAGCTTTCTTT.

The chain has TRBV18 and TRBJ1-1; 7 bases align to TRBD1. This CDR3 is built from 14 residues. J lost 4 bases, V lost 5 bases, and 7 bases had no gene match. CDR1 and CDR2 from the germline V gene are KGHSH and LQKENI. CDR3 sequence (DNA): TGTGCCAGCTCATCAACAGGGGCTAGCACTGAAGCTTTCTTT. The encoded protein is CASSSTGASTEAFF. The whole variable domain, remainder taken from reference TRBV18 and TRBJ1-1, is NAGVMQNPRHLVRRRGQEARLRCSPMKGHSHVYWYRQLPEEGLKFMVYLQKENIIDESGMPKERFSAEFPKEGPSILRIQQVVRGDSAAYFCASSSTGASTEAFFGQGTRLTVV.

The V call is TRBV3-1 (or the pseudogene TRBV3-2), the J call TRBJ2-1; possible D gene TRBD2, 6 bases. This CDR3 has 15 residues. Trimming cost V 0 bases and J 1 base, with 7 bases left between them. Germline CDR1 and CDR2: LGHDT and YNNKEL (reference sequence). CDR3 residues: CASSQDAGSYNEQFF. For the CDR3, the DNA is TGTGCCAGCAGCCAAGATGCGGGATCCTACAATGAGCAGTTCTTC.

Only a few counts were recorded for this clone. The genes are TRBV6-1 and TRBJ1-5; D is ambiguous. Trimming removed 0 bases from V and 0 bases from J, with 15 bases in between. The CDR3 sequence is 18 residues long. Germline V gene lookup returns CDR1 MNHNS and CDR2 SASEGT. CDR3 protein: CASSEADKWIDSNQPQHF. The CDR3 DNA follows: TGTGCCAGCAGTGAAGCAGACAAATGGATTGATAGCAATCAGCCCCAGCATTTT.